The clone carrying this T cell receptor (beta chain) was observed a handful of times. Antigen specificity is unknown. The data originate from a study of regulatory T cells in long-lasting Graves disease. Study findings and constraints: The persistent group shared roughly 2,700 public clonotypes, more than the approximately 890 shared by new patients. TRBV28 was favored in persistent disease, as were TRBJ1-2 and TRBJ2-5.

The CDR3 sequence is 13 residues long. The V and J ends lost 6 bases and 2 bases respectively, with 10 bases between them. CDR1 and CDR2 from the germline V gene are ENHRY and SYGVKD. Researchers made TCR beta libraries by using iRepertoire HTBI primers and running Arm-PCR on CDR3 regions. TCRdb used MiXCR to reprocess the multiplex PCR reads, holding one entry per CDR3 protein. The sample comprises roughly 420,000 distinct CDR3 sequences, about 14% of which are singletons, and 22% rests with the top ten. Regarding time point: newly diagnosed GD, antithyroid drugs for less than 3 months. Construction of the TCR library relied on RNA isolated from PBMCs.

This chain links TRBV10-3 with TRBJ2-5; D is undetermined. The sequence was collected from a female donor with Graves disease. Sequenced material: peripheral blood mononuclear cells (PBMCs), taken at new diagnosis, from a patient treated with antithyroid drugs. CDR3 amino acids: CAIRLTVQETQYF. CDR3 bases: TGTGCCATCAGGCTAACAGTGCAAGAGACCCAGTACTTC.